The rows below give T cell receptor beta chains drawn from one sample of a study of CD8 T cells in Susac syndrome. TCRdb re-called the immunoSEQ multiplex PCR reads with MiXCR, one entry per CDR3 protein. The top ten clones hold 0.56% of a sample with 70,000 or so distinct CDR3 sequences, about 94% of them seen once. The material sequenced was CD8+ T cells from PBMCs. The receptors stem from a human donor with multiple sclerosis. Each CDR3 is given with its conserved first and last residue. Each record gives: clone size, V gene, J gene, D gene, CDR3 DNA, CDR3 protein. A D gene is named only where the DNA matches it firmly. Some rows mark clone size as missing; the rest say once, few, many or name a class of expanded clone.

abundance: -
v_gene: TRBV12-3/TRBV12-4
j_gene: TRBJ1-1
d_gene: -
CDR3nt: TGTGCCAGCAGGGCAGGGTTAGGCGCTGAAGCTTTCTTT
CDR3aa: CASRAGLGAEAFF

abundance: -
v_gene: TRBV29-1
j_gene: TRBJ1-2
d_gene: -
CDR3nt: TGCAGCGTTGGGGGCTACTCTAATGGCTACACCTTC
CDR3aa: CSVGGYSNGYTF

abundance: -
v_gene: TRBV2
j_gene: TRBJ2-4
d_gene: TRBD1
CDR3nt: TGTGCCAGCAGTCAAACGGGACAGTCAGAAGCCATTCAGTACTTC
CDR3aa: CASSQTGQSEAIQYF

abundance: once
v_gene: TRBV29-1
j_gene: TRBJ1-2
d_gene: -
CDR3nt: TGCAGCGTGGGGGGCTTGGGAGGTCAAGGCTACACCTTC
CDR3aa: CSVGGLGGQGYTF

abundance: -
v_gene: TRBV20-1
j_gene: TRBJ2-1
d_gene: -
CDR3nt: TGCAGTGCTAGAGAGGCAGGTCGGGATGAGCAGTTCTTC
CDR3aa: CSAREAGRDEQFF

abundance: -
v_gene: TRBV5-4
j_gene: TRBJ2-1
d_gene: TRBD2
CDR3nt: TGTGCCAGCAGCAATGGAGCACTAGCGGGGGACAATGAGCAGTTCTTC
CDR3aa: CASSNGALAGDNEQFF

abundance: -
v_gene: TRBV13
j_gene: TRBJ2-3
d_gene: -
CDR3nt: TGTGCCAGCAGCTGGACAGATACGCAGTATTTT
CDR3aa: CASSWTDTQYF

abundance: -
v_gene: TRBV6-5
j_gene: TRBJ1-5
d_gene: TRBD1
CDR3nt: TGTGCCAGCAGCTTGACAGGGGCCAATCAGCCCCAGCATTTT
CDR3aa: CASSLTGANQPQHF

abundance: few
v_gene: TRBV28
j_gene: TRBJ2-2
d_gene: -
CDR3nt: TGTGCCAGCAGTCCAGGGAATACCGGGGAGCTGTTTTTT
CDR3aa: CASSPGNTGELFF

abundance: -
v_gene: TRBV13
j_gene: TRBJ2-7
d_gene: TRBD2
CDR3nt: TGTGCCAGCAGCGAAAAGACTAGCGCCTCGCCCTACGAGCAGTACTTC
CDR3aa: CASSEKTSASPYEQYF

abundance: -
v_gene: TRBV13
j_gene: TRBJ2-3
d_gene: TRBD1
CDR3nt: TGTGCCAGCAGCCCCCGGCACAGGGGGCTTACAGATACGCAGTATTTT
CDR3aa: CASSPRHRGLTDTQYF

abundance: -
v_gene: TRBV12-3/TRBV12-4
j_gene: TRBJ2-1
d_gene: -
CDR3nt: TGTGCCAGCAGTGAACCCGGGACCCTCTTCAATGAGCAGTTCTTC
CDR3aa: CASSEPGTLFNEQFF

abundance: -
v_gene: TRBV7-3
j_gene: TRBJ2-3
d_gene: -
CDR3nt: TGTGCCAGCAGCGACCAGGGTTCTAGCACAGATACGCAGTATTTT
CDR3aa: CASSDQGSSTDTQYF

abundance: -
v_gene: TRBV5-1
j_gene: TRBJ1-4
d_gene: TRBD1
CDR3nt: TGCGCCAGCAGCTTGGAGCAGGGGGTGGAAAAACTGTTTTTT
CDR3aa: CASSLEQGVEKLFF

abundance: -
v_gene: TRBV9
j_gene: TRBJ2-5
d_gene: -
CDR3nt: TGTGCCAGCAGCGTAACGGGAGTTGGTTCGCAAGAGACCCAGTACTTC
CDR3aa: CASSVTGVGSQETQYF

abundance: -
v_gene: TRBV28
j_gene: TRBJ2-5
d_gene: TRBD2
CDR3nt: TGTGCCAGCAGTCCGAGACTAGCGGAAGAGACCCAGTACTTC
CDR3aa: CASSPRLAEETQYF

abundance: -
v_gene: TRBV20-1
j_gene: TRBJ2-4
d_gene: -
CDR3nt: TGCAGTGCTACGAGGGAGGGGGCTGTCAAAAACATTCAGTACTTC
CDR3aa: CSATREGAVKNIQYF

abundance: -
v_gene: TRBV28
j_gene: TRBJ2-1
d_gene: -
CDR3nt: TGTGCCAGCAGTTTACCGAGTCCCGGGGAGCAGTTCTTC
CDR3aa: CASSLPSPGEQFF

abundance: -
v_gene: TRBV5-1
j_gene: TRBJ1-4
d_gene: TRBD1
CDR3nt: TGCGCCAGCAGCTTGGACCTCCCGGGACAGGGAAGTGAAAAACTGTTTTTT
CDR3aa: CASSLDLPGQGSEKLFF

abundance: -
v_gene: TRBV7-9
j_gene: TRBJ2-7
d_gene: TRBD1
CDR3nt: TGTGCCAGCAGCTTACCCCCAGGGGGCGACTCCTACGAGCAGTACTTC
CDR3aa: CASSLPPGGDSYEQYF

abundance: -
v_gene: TRBV7-9
j_gene: TRBJ2-2
d_gene: -
CDR3nt: TGTGCCAGCAGCCCAGACCGACTCCGCGGGGAGCTGTTTTTT
CDR3aa: CASSPDRLRGELFF

abundance: -
v_gene: TRBV7-9
j_gene: TRBJ2-1
d_gene: TRBD2
CDR3nt: TGTGCCAGCAGCTCACTAGCGGGAGGGCGGTGGAATGAGCAGTTCTTC
CDR3aa: CASSSLAGGRWNEQFF

abundance: -
v_gene: TRBV29-1
j_gene: TRBJ1-2
d_gene: TRBD1
CDR3nt: TGCAGCGTGGACAGGGATGGTGACTATGGCTACACCTTC
CDR3aa: CSVDRDGDYGYTF

abundance: -
v_gene: TRBV27
j_gene: TRBJ2-7
d_gene: TRBD2
CDR3nt: TGTGCCAGCAGTTTAAGCGGGGGTATGTACGAGCAGTACTTC
CDR3aa: CASSLSGGMYEQYF

abundance: -
v_gene: TRBV2
j_gene: TRBJ2-3
d_gene: TRBD1
CDR3nt: TGTGCCAGCAGTGAATCGGGACAGGGAACTGACACAGATACGCAGTATTTT
CDR3aa: CASSESGQGTDTDTQYF

abundance: -
v_gene: TRBV29-1
j_gene: TRBJ2-1
d_gene: -
CDR3nt: TGCAGCGGCTTACTGAGGGAGCAGTTCTTC
CDR3aa: CSGLLREQFF

abundance: -
v_gene: TRBV5-8
j_gene: TRBJ2-2
d_gene: -
CDR3nt: TGTGCCAGCAGCTTGGTGGGCAAATTCACCGGGGAGCTGTTTTTT
CDR3aa: CASSLVGKFTGELFF

abundance: -
v_gene: TRBV29-1
j_gene: TRBJ2-5
d_gene: -
CDR3nt: TGCAGCGTTGTTGTGGGGTTAGAGACCCAGTACTTC
CDR3aa: CSVVVGLETQYF

abundance: -
v_gene: TRBV29-1
j_gene: TRBJ1-1
d_gene: -
CDR3nt: TGCAGCGTTGAAGATACGGAGAACACTGAAGCTTTCTTT
CDR3aa: CSVEDTENTEAFF

abundance: -
v_gene: TRBV30
j_gene: TRBJ1-2
d_gene: TRBD1
CDR3nt: TGTGCCTGGGGGGACAGCCTATACTTCACCTTC
CDR3aa: CAWGDSLYFTF

abundance: -
v_gene: TRBV10-3
j_gene: TRBJ1-1
d_gene: -
CDR3nt: TGTGCCATCAGCGCCGAAGTGGGCACTGAAGCTTTCTTT
CDR3aa: CAISAEVGTEAFF

abundance: -
v_gene: TRBV20-1
j_gene: TRBJ2-6
d_gene: -
CDR3nt: TGCAGTGCTCAAACCGGGACTTCGAGCTCTGGGGCCAACGTCCTGACTTTC
CDR3aa: CSAQTGTSSSGANVLTF